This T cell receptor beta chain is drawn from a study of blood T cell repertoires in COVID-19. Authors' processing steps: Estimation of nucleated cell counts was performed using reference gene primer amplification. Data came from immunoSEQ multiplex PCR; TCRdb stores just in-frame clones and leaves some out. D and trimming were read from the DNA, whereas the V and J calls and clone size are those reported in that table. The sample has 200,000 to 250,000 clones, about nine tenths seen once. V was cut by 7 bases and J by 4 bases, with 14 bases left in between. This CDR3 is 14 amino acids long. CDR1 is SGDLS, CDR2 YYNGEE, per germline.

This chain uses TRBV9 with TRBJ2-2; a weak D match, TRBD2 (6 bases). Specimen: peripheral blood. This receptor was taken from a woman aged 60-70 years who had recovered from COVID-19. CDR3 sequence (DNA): TGTGCCAGCCGCCTCGGGCGGGGCACCGGGGAGCTGTTTTTT. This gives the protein CASRLGRGTGELFF.